These 10 T cell receptor beta chains share one sample of origin, sequenced in a study of identical twins. TCRdb independently ran MiXCR on the 5' RACE reads; one entry per CDR3 protein. In the table there are about 330,000 distinct CDR3 sequences, 10% to 15% of which are singletons. The same data also went into a second study, on yellow fever vaccine responses in identical twins.

Sequenced material: CD8+ T cells sorted from blood. The receptor set was obtained from a woman aged 18-35 years in good health.

V usage is TRBV5-1 and J usage is TRBJ2-4, with D unresolved. CDR1 SGHRS and CDR2 YFSETQ come from the germline V gene. The CDR3 runs 13 residues. V was pared by 0 bases and J by 8 bases, with 9 bases between. CDR3 nucleotide sequence: TGCGCCAGCAGCTTGGACCTTAGGGACATTCAGTACTTC. This sequence encodes CASSLDLRDIQYF.

This clonotype was recorded many times. The rearrangement links TRBV7-9 to TRBJ1-1; 10 bases align to TRBD1. The length of the CDR3 is 14 residues. Trimming cost V 5 bases and J 6 bases; bases outside gene matches: 6. The germline V gene has CDR1 SEHNR and CDR2 FQNEAQ (reference sequence). The chain's CDR3 is CASSDGQGVSEAFF. The CDR3 bases are TGTGCCAGCAGCGATGGACAGGGGGTATCTGAAGCTTTCTTT.

This clonotype has more than one count but fewer than ten. V usage is TRBV20-1 and J usage is TRBJ1-5; maybe TRBD1 (5 bases). Germline loops: CDR1 DFQATT, CDR2 SNEGSKA (reference sequence). Trimming shortened V by 0 bases and J by 7 bases, and 13 bases separated the two germline ends. CDR3 length: 14 residues. For the CDR3, the DNA is TGCAGTGCTAGAGACGGAGCCCAGGGACAGCCCCAGCATTTT. Translated, it gives CSARDGAQGQPQHF.

V and J are TRBV6-2 or TRBV6-3 and TRBJ2-5; 8 nucleotides align to TRBD2. Per the germline V gene, CDR1 is MNHEY and CDR2 is SVGEGT. This CDR3 spans 14 amino acids. V lost 6 bases and J lost 5; bases outside the gene matches: 8. CDR3 sequence reads: CASSRRGGGETQYF. DNA of the CDR3: TGTGCCAGCAGCCGCCGGGGGGGCGGGGAGACCCAGTACTTC.

The V call is TRBV14, the J call TRBJ2-7; D call uncertain. V lost 5 bases and J lost 0, with 11 bases in between. This CDR3 is built from 14 residues. Germline CDR1 SGHDN, CDR2 FVKESK. As DNA, the CDR3 is TGTGCCAGCAGCTTGGCGTGGAGCTCCTACGAGCAGTACTTC. Translated: CASSLAWSSYEQYF.

This clonotype was observed a few times. The chain employs TRBV6-2 or TRBV6-3 and TRBJ2-3; D is perhaps TRBD1 (5 bases). This CDR3 is 14 amino acids long. Per germline, CDR1 MNHEY and CDR2 SVGEGT. Trimming removed 2 bases from V and 6 bases from J, with 12 bases in between. This chain's CDR3 is CASSYVGARDTQYF. The DNA of the CDR3 is TGTGCCAGCAGTTACGTTGGGGCCAGGGATACGCAGTATTTT.

This clonotype was counted at least ten times. The V call is TRBV28, the J call TRBJ2-5; 9 bases agree with TRBD1. V lost 4 bases, J lost 4 bases, and 10 bases stayed unmatched. Germline V CDR1 and CDR2: MDHEN, SYDVKM. The CDR3 length is 16 residues. The CDR3 loop is CASSSTSGTGLETQYF. The CDR3, as DNA: TGTGCCAGCAGTTCAACATCCGGGACAGGGTTAGAGACCCAGTACTTC.

This clonotype was seen only a few times. This rearrangement joins TRBV7-9 to TRBJ1-1, with TRBD1 as a possible D gene (5 bases). Trimming removed 4 bases from V and 6 bases from J, with 12 bases in between. CDR3 length: 13 amino acids. Germline V lookup: CDR1 SEHNR, CDR2 FQNEAQ (reference sequence). The CDR3 DNA is TGTGCCAGCAGCTCCGGGGGAAAGGCTGAAGCTTTCTTT. This encodes CASSSGGKAEAFF.

The chain employs TRBV3-1 and TRBJ2-1, with 7 bases fitting TRBD2. J lost 6 bases, V lost 0 bases, and 8 bases had no gene match. The CDR3 is 16 residues long. Germline V gene data show CDR1 as LGHDT and CDR2 as YNNKEL (reference sequence). CDR3 protein: CASSQDLAGEGNEQFF. The CDR3 coding sequence is TGTGCCAGCAGCCAAGATTTAGCGGGCGAGGGCAATGAGCAGTTCTTC.

The chain links TRBV6-1 to TRBJ2-1, with 11 bases lining up with TRBD2. CDR1 and CDR2 from the germline V gene are MNHNS and SASEGT. CDR3 length: 15 residues. Trimming at V came to 6 bases and at J to 6 bases, leaving 7 bases not matched to a gene. In DNA form, the CDR3 reads TGTGCCAGCAGAGTGGGACTAGCGGAATCCAATGAGCAGTTCTTC. This encodes CASRVGLAESNEQFF.